The rows below give T cell receptor beta chains drawn from one sample of a study of cytomegalovirus exposure and HLA in healthy donors. TCRdb's table, derived via immunoSEQ multiplex PCR, lists solely in-frame clones and lacks some. Its table records about 140,000 clones. Specimen: PBMCs. All receptors come from a young woman in good health and CMV-seronegative. The CDR3 runs from the conserved cysteine through the conserved F or W. A D gene is named only where the DNA matches it firmly.

TGTGCCACCAGAGGGCGGGAGGGCCTTGTGCAGTACTTC | CATRGREGLVQYF | TRBJ2-7 | TRBD2 | TRBV5-4
TGTGCCAGCAGCCCGGGACTAGCGGGAGACACGCAGTATTTT | CASSPGLAGDTQYF | TRBJ2-3 | TRBD2 | TRBV5-4
TGTGCCAGCAGGGGGGAGGCGGGAGAGCGCTCCTACAATGAGCAGTTCTTC | CASRGEAGERSYNEQFF | TRBJ2-1 | TRBD2 | TRBV2
TGTGCCAGCAGCCTAGGGACTAGCGGGTACAATGAGCAGTTCTTC | CASSLGTSGYNEQFF | TRBJ2-1 | TRBD2 | TRBV11-3
TGTGCCAGCAGGCGACCCGGCGGTTGGGGGAGGATTGCTGAAGCTTTCTTT | CASRRPGGWGRIAEAFF | TRBJ1-1 | - | TRBV5-6
TGTGCCAGCTCTAAGGACAGAGCTAACACCGGGGAGCTGTTTTTT | CASSKDRANTGELFF | TRBJ2-2 | - | TRBV28
TGCAGCGTTGAGCAGGGCGCCGGGGAGCTGTTTTTT | CSVEQGAGELFF | TRBJ2-2 | - | TRBV29-1
TGTGCCAGCAAGTGGACTGGGCTCGAGCAGTACTTC | CASKWTGLEQYF | TRBJ2-7 | - | TRBV6-1
TGTGCCAGCAGCCCCCGGACTAGCGGGAGGGAGTACGAGCAGTACTTC | CASSPRTSGREYEQYF | TRBJ2-7 | TRBD2 | TRBV7-9
TGTGCCAGTAACTTCAGGGGCGAGCAGTACTTC | CASNFRGEQYF | TRBJ2-7 | - | TRBV19
TGCGCCAGCAGCTTTCGCACCATTCAGGTGCAGGGGTACGGGAAGCAGTTCTTC | CASSFRTIQVQGYGKQFF | TRBJ2-1 | - | TRBV5-1
TGCGCCAGCAGCCGCCTCGCCCCCGCAAGCGGGAGGCTGGGCACCGGGGAGCTGTTTTTT | CASSRLAPASGRLGTGELFF | TRBJ2-2 | TRBD2 | TRBV4-1
TGTGCCAGCTCACCCCGGGACAGTAGAGAAAAACTGTTTTTT | CASSPRDSREKLFF | TRBJ1-4 | TRBD1 | TRBV18
TGTGCCAGTAGAACCCAGACAGGGAGCTCCTACAATGAGCAGTTCTTC | CASRTQTGSSYNEQFF | TRBJ2-1 | TRBD1 | TRBV19
TGCGCCAGCAGCGTAACAGGGGACTCTGGAAACACCATATATTTT | CASSVTGDSGNTIYF | TRBJ1-3 | TRBD1 | TRBV5-1
TGTGCCAGCAGCTCGGACAGTGCCGAGGAGACCCAGTACTTC | CASSSDSAEETQYF | TRBJ2-5 | - | TRBV5-5
TGTGCCAGCAGTGAAGCGCCAGGGGTTCAAGATACGCAGTATTTT | CASSEAPGVQDTQYF | TRBJ2-3 | - | TRBV2
TGTGCCAGCAGTCCCCGGACTAGCGGGAACACCGGGGAGCTGTTTTTT | CASSPRTSGNTGELFF | TRBJ2-2 | TRBD2 | TRBV7-3
TGTGCCAGCAGCTTAGTAGAGGAGGGTGAAGGTGAAAAACTGTTTTTT | CASSLVEEGEGEKLFF | TRBJ1-4 | - | TRBV11-2
TGTGCCAGCAGCCACGCAGGGGACCCCACAGATACGCAGTATTTT | CASSHAGDPTDTQYF | TRBJ2-3 | - | TRBV5-5
TGTGCCAGCAGTTCGGGACTAGCGGACCCACGGGATGAGCAGTTCTTC | CASSSGLADPRDEQFF | TRBJ2-1 | TRBD2 | TRBV5-6
TGCGCCAGCAGCACCCCGCGGGGGGATGGCTACACCTTC | CASSTPRGDGYTF | TRBJ1-2 | - | TRBV5-1
TGTGCCAGCAGTTCCTCAGGCAACTATGGCTACACCTTC | CASSSSGNYGYTF | TRBJ1-2 | - | TRBV6-1
TGTGCCAGTAGTATCACTAGCGTAAACACAGATACGCAGTATTTT | CASSITSVNTDTQYF | TRBJ2-3 | TRBD2 | TRBV19
TGTGCCAGTAGTGTTGGGCAGTTCAATGAGCAGTTCTTC | CASSVGQFNEQFF | TRBJ2-1 | - | TRBV19
TGTGCCAGCAACCAACAGGGGGCTTTTGGCTACACCTTC | CASNQQGAFGYTF | TRBJ1-2 | TRBD1 | TRBV7-2
TGTGCCAGCAGCGCTACACCGGGACAATACGGATTCACCGGGGAGCTGTTTTTT | CASSATPGQYGFTGELFF | TRBJ2-2 | - | TRBV5-5
TGTGCCAGCAGCCCAACAGGGGCCACCGGGGAGCTGTTTTTT | CASSPTGATGELFF | TRBJ2-2 | TRBD1 | TRBV7-2
TGTGCCAGCCAAAACCGGGACTCGGGCTCCTACGAGCAGTACTTC | CASQNRDSGSYEQYF | TRBJ2-7 | - | TRBV6-6
TGTGCCAGTAGTCCGTCAGTTCTCGGGGATGAGCAGTTCTTC | CASSPSVLGDEQFF | TRBJ2-1 | - | TRBV19
TGTGCCAGCAGCTCGTCCGGGACATATTCCTACGAGCAGTACTTC | CASSSSGTYSYEQYF | TRBJ2-7 | - | TRBV5-6
TGTGCCATCAGTCAGGGACAGTCTGATACGCAGTATTTT | CAISQGQSDTQYF | TRBJ2-3 | TRBD1 | TRBV10-3
TGTGCCTGGTCCCGCAGTGAGCGGGAGGCCTACAATGAGCAGTTCTTC | CAWSRSEREAYNEQFF | TRBJ2-1 | TRBD2 | TRBV30
TGTGCCAGCAGCTTAACATGGGGGGATGAGCAGTTCTTC | CASSLTWGDEQFF | TRBJ2-1 | - | TRBV7-3
TGTGCCAGTAGCAAGTCCCCAGGGGGCTCCTACGAGCAGTACTTC | CASSKSPGGSYEQYF | TRBJ2-7 | TRBD1 | TRBV19
TGCAGCGGATCGGGGGGGTCGACCACTGAAGCTTTCTTT | CSGSGGSTTEAFF | TRBJ1-1 | - | TRBV29-1
TGTGCCAGCATGGGATTCTCGGCGGACTCATACAATGAGCAGTTCTTC | CASMGFSADSYNEQFF | TRBJ2-1 | - | TRBV28
TGCGCCAGCAGCTGGGACAGCATGGAGGAGACCCAGTACTTC | CASSWDSMEETQYF | TRBJ2-5 | TRBD1 | TRBV5-1
TGTGCCAGCAGCTTAAGCCGGGGAGACACCATATATTTT | CASSLSRGDTIYF | TRBJ1-3 | - | TRBV7-2
TGTGCCAGCAGCCCCAATCCGGGATTCACCTACGAGCAGTACTTC | CASSPNPGFTYEQYF | TRBJ2-7 | - | TRBV9
TGCGCCAGCAGCCAAGATCTGTCTATCCAGGAGGGCGATGAGCAGTTCTTC | CASSQDLSIQEGDEQFF | TRBJ2-1 | - | TRBV4-1
TGTGCCAGCAGCTTAGTGCAGGGGGCAAATCAGCCCCAGCATTTT | CASSLVQGANQPQHF | TRBJ1-5 | TRBD1 | TRBV7-8
TGCGCCAGCAGCCAAGATGTGGTCATGAGGAACACTGAAGCTTTCTTT | CASSQDVVMRNTEAFF | TRBJ1-1 | - | TRBV4-1
TGTGCCAGCAGTTACTCCGGGACTAGTGAGACCCAGTACTTC | CASSYSGTSETQYF | TRBJ2-5 | TRBD2 | TRBV6-5
TGTGCCAGCAGTATCCCGGGGGGTACGCAGTATTTT | CASSIPGGTQYF | TRBJ2-3 | TRBD2 | TRBV6-6
TGTGCCAGCAGCCGCCGAGCTGCGGCAGATACGCAGTATTTT | CASSRRAAADTQYF | TRBJ2-3 | - | TRBV7-2
TGTGCCAGCAGCTTGGCGGGGAAATGGACTGAAGCTTTCTTT | CASSLAGKWTEAFF | TRBJ1-1 | - | TRBV5-4
TGTGCCAGCAGCCAAGGACTAGCGGGGCTTGGGTATACGCAGTATTTT | CASSQGLAGLGYTQYF | TRBJ2-3 | TRBD2 | TRBV11-1
TGTGCCACTCACCACCCTGGACGGGAGAACACCGGGGAGCTGTTTTTT | CATHHPGRENTGELFF | TRBJ2-2 | - | TRBV2